This T cell receptor (beta chain) was sequenced during a study of blood T cell repertoires in COVID-19. Looking at the study overall: Samples taken during acute and convalescent COVID-19 were collected in the United States, Italy and Spain. From T cells, B-cell-depleted T cells, or PBMCs came the material, which was cDNA or gDNA.

Authors' processing steps: Reference gene primer amplification gave estimated nucleated cell counts. Profiling relied on immunoSEQ multiplex PCR, and the TCRdb table lists in-frame clones only, not all of them. That table gives V, J and clone size, and the DNA gave D and trimming. The sample records some 270,000 clones, about 89% being singletons. Trimming took 2 bases from V and 9 from J, leaving 8 bases between them. Germline V CDR1 and CDR2: DFQATT, SNEGSKA (reference sequence). The CDR3 has 11 residues. This clonotype originated in a man aged 40-50 years with active or convalescent COVID-19. Input material: peripheral blood. The rearrangement links TRBV20-1 to TRBJ2-1, with D maybe TRBD1 (6 bases). In nucleotides, the CDR3 is TGCAGTGCTAGATCAGGGGCTGAGCAGTTCTTC. Translating it yields CSARSGAEQFF.